These T cell receptor beta chains were read from a single sample in a study of tumor-infiltrating lymphocytes in primary liver carcinoma. One entry per CDR3 protein, called by TCRdb with MiXCR from the multiplex PCR reads. The repertoire holds 300,000 to 350,000 distinct CDR3 sequences, with about 61% as singletons. Sequenced: peripheral blood. The receptors come from a man aged 35-49 years with primary liver carcinoma and hepatitis B virus infection. Both conserved end residues are part of each CDR3. A D gene is named only where the DNA matches it firmly. Some rows have no size entry. The others give once, few or many, or a class for an expanded clone.

J gene: TRBJ2-7
D gene: NA
V gene: TRBV11-2
clone size: NA
CDR3 DNA: TGCGCCAGCAGCTTAACAAGGATCGTCCACGAGCAGTACTTC
CDR3 protein: CASSLTRIVHEQYF

J gene: TRBJ2-3
D gene: TRBD2
V gene: TRBV11-2
clone size: NA
CDR3 DNA: TGTGCCAGCAGCTTCCGTGGACTAGCGATCACCACAGATGCGCAGTATTTT
CDR3 protein: CASSFRGLAITTDAQYF

J gene: TRBJ2-1
D gene: TRBD2
V gene: TRBV4-1
clone size: NA
CDR3 DNA: TGCGCCAGCAGCCATCCCAGCTCTTCTAGCGGCATCACGCGTTGCAATGAGCAGTTCTTC
CDR3 protein: CASSHPSSSSGITRCNEQFF

J gene: TRBJ2-1
D gene: NA
V gene: TRBV5-4
clone size: many
CDR3 DNA: TGTGCCAGCAGCTTGGGTGGGTACAATGAGCAGTTCTTC
CDR3 protein: CASSLGGYNEQFF

J gene: TRBJ1-5
D gene: NA
V gene: TRBV5-4
clone size: NA
CDR3 DNA: TGTGCCAGCAGCCCGGGTCCGGCGGTTAATTCAGATACGCAGCATTTT
CDR3 protein: CASSPGPAVNSDTQHF

J gene: TRBJ2-7
D gene: NA
V gene: TRBV11-2
clone size: once
CDR3 DNA: TGTGCCAGCAGCTTAGTTCCGCCAAGGAGAACCTACGAGCAGTACTTC
CDR3 protein: CASSLVPPRRTYEQYF

J gene: TRBJ2-7
D gene: NA
V gene: TRBV6-6
clone size: NA
CDR3 DNA: TGTCCCAGCAGGAACAGCCTTCTAACCTACGAGCAGTACTTC
CDR3 protein: CPSRNSLLTYEQYF

J gene: TRBJ1-5
D gene: NA
V gene: TRBV11-3
clone size: NA
CDR3 DNA: TGTGCCAGCAGCTTAGATCCGCGGGATCAGCACCAGTGTTTT
CDR3 protein: CASSLDPRDQHQCF

J gene: TRBJ2-7
D gene: TRBD1
V gene: TRBV28
clone size: NA
CDR3 DNA: TGTGCCAGCAGTTTAGTAGGACAGGGCACCTACGAGCAGTACTTC
CDR3 protein: CASSLVGQGTYEQYF

J gene: TRBJ2-3
D gene: NA
V gene: TRBV24-1
clone size: NA
CDR3 DNA: TGTGCCACCAGTGATCCAAGACGAGCTAGCACAGATACGCAGTATTTT
CDR3 protein: CATSDPRRASTDTQYF

J gene: TRBJ1-2
D gene: NA
V gene: TRBV18
clone size: few
CDR3 DNA: TGTGCCAGCTCACCAGCTAACTATGGCTACACCTTC
CDR3 protein: CASSPANYGYTF

J gene: TRBJ1-3
D gene: NA
V gene: TRBV6-2/TRBV6-3
clone size: few
CDR3 DNA: TGTGCCAGCATCCAGGACGGTTCGGGAAACACCATATATTTT
CDR3 protein: CASIQDGSGNTIYF

J gene: TRBJ1-2
D gene: NA
V gene: TRBV4-3
clone size: many
CDR3 DNA: TGCGCCAGCAGCCAAGGATATACCGGCTACACCTTC
CDR3 protein: CASSQGYTGYTF

J gene: TRBJ1-4
D gene: NA
V gene: TRBV4-2
clone size: many
CDR3 DNA: TGTGCCAGCCACCTCAGGGGCAGAGATGAAAAACTGTTTTTT
CDR3 protein: CASHLRGRDEKLFF

J gene: TRBJ2-3
D gene: TRBD2
V gene: TRBV11-1
clone size: NA
CDR3 DNA: TGTGCCAGCAGCGTTCGACTAGCGGGGCTCACAAATGCGCAGTATTTT
CDR3 protein: CASSVRLAGLTNAQYF

J gene: TRBJ2-7
D gene: NA
V gene: TRBV10-3
clone size: many
CDR3 DNA: TGTGCCGTCGCCGGGACTCTCGCCTACGAGCAGTACTTC
CDR3 protein: CAVAGTLAYEQYF

J gene: TRBJ2-3
D gene: NA
V gene: TRBV9
clone size: NA
CDR3 DNA: TGTGCCAGCAGCCCCGGCGGGCTAAGGGATACACAGTATTTT
CDR3 protein: CASSPGGLRDTQYF

J gene: TRBJ2-7
D gene: TRBD2
V gene: TRBV6-1
clone size: NA
CDR3 DNA: TGTGCCGGCAGATTGGGGACTAGTGTACCCGGCGAGCAGTACTTC
CDR3 protein: CAGRLGTSVPGEQYF

J gene: TRBJ2-7
D gene: TRBD1
V gene: TRBV12-3/TRBV12-4
clone size: many
CDR3 DNA: TGTGCCAGCAGTTCGACAGGGGGGATCTACGAGCAGTACTTC
CDR3 protein: CASSSTGGIYEQYF

J gene: TRBJ2-2
D gene: NA
V gene: TRBV24-1
clone size: NA
CDR3 DNA: TGTGCCACCAGTGGTAGGCAGCGACCTAACACCGGGGAGCTGTTTTTT
CDR3 protein: CATSGRQRPNTGELFF

J gene: TRBJ2-7
D gene: NA
V gene: TRBV6-1
clone size: many
CDR3 DNA: TGTGCCAGCAGTGAAAAACTAGTAGGGAACTACGAGCAGTACTTC
CDR3 protein: CASSEKLVGNYEQYF

J gene: TRBJ2-2
D gene: NA
V gene: TRBV7-9
clone size: few
CDR3 DNA: TGTGCCAGCAGTAAGGGGGGCGTGGACACCGGGGAGCTGTTTTTT
CDR3 protein: CASSKGGVDTGELFF

J gene: TRBJ2-5
D gene: TRBD1
V gene: TRBV28
clone size: NA
CDR3 DNA: TGTGCCAGCAGTTTCCTCCACCGGACAGGGGACGAGACCCAGTACTTC
CDR3 protein: CASSFLHRTGDETQYF

J gene: TRBJ2-5
D gene: NA
V gene: TRBV5-4
clone size: NA
CDR3 DNA: TGTGTCAGCAGCTTTCGTTACCAAGAGACCCAGTACTTC
CDR3 protein: CVSSFRYQETQYF

J gene: TRBJ2-2
D gene: TRBD1
V gene: TRBV5-4
clone size: many
CDR3 DNA: TGTGCCAGCAGCCCCGGGACAGGCACCGGGGAGCTGTTTTTT
CDR3 protein: CASSPGTGTGELFF

J gene: TRBJ2-7
D gene: TRBD2
V gene: TRBV10-2
clone size: many
CDR3 DNA: TGCGCCAGCAGTGGCTCCGGGACTAGCGGCTACGAGCAGTACTTC
CDR3 protein: CASSGSGTSGYEQYF

J gene: TRBJ2-7
D gene: NA
V gene: TRBV11-1
clone size: NA
CDR3 DNA: TGTGCCAGCAGCGATCCATGGTTGTACGAGCAGTACTTC
CDR3 protein: CASSDPWLYEQYF

J gene: TRBJ2-2
D gene: TRBD1
V gene: TRBV6-6
clone size: NA
CDR3 DNA: TGTGCCAGCAGTTACGGGCAGGGGGCTAACACCGGGGAGCTGTTTTTT
CDR3 protein: CASSYGQGANTGELFF

J gene: TRBJ1-3
D gene: NA
V gene: TRBV7-2
clone size: NA
CDR3 DNA: TGTGCCAGCAGCTTAGAACCAGGAGGAAACACCATATATTTT
CDR3 protein: CASSLEPGGNTIYF

J gene: TRBJ1-4
D gene: NA
V gene: TRBV7-8
clone size: few
CDR3 DNA: TGTGCCAGCAGCTTAGCCTCTCTCGGGGGGTACGCGACTAATGAAAAACTGTTTTTT
CDR3 protein: CASSLASLGGYATNEKLFF

J gene: TRBJ2-1
D gene: NA
V gene: TRBV11-2
clone size: NA
CDR3 DNA: TGTGCCAACAGCTTTGAAGGGCCTCAGGGTGAGCTGTTCTTC
CDR3 protein: CANSFEGPQGELFF

J gene: TRBJ2-7
D gene: NA
V gene: TRBV10-3
clone size: NA
CDR3 DNA: TGTGCCATCAGTGAAGCTTGGCAAAAGCAGTACTTC
CDR3 protein: CAISEAWQKQYF

J gene: TRBJ1-1
D gene: NA
V gene: TRBV11-2
clone size: NA
CDR3 DNA: TGTGCCAGCAGCCTCAAACGGAACACTGAGGATTTCTTT
CDR3 protein: CASSLKRNTEDFF

J gene: TRBJ2-3
D gene: TRBD2
V gene: TRBV28
clone size: NA
CDR3 DNA: TGTGCCAGCAGTTTACGGACTAGAGCCCCCGATACGCAGTATTTT
CDR3 protein: CASSLRTRAPDTQYF

J gene: TRBJ1-2
D gene: NA
V gene: TRBV10-3
clone size: NA
CDR3 DNA: TGTGCCATCAGACATGTAGGGAGGCACTATGGCTACACCTTC
CDR3 protein: CAIRHVGRHYGYTF

J gene: TRBJ2-1
D gene: TRBD2
V gene: TRBV6-5
clone size: few
CDR3 DNA: TGTGCCAGCAGTTCTCCGGGACTAGGTTCGTGGCAGTTCTTC
CDR3 protein: CASSSPGLGSWQFF

J gene: TRBJ2-4
D gene: NA
V gene: TRBV29-1
clone size: once
CDR3 DNA: TGCAGCGTTGAAGGGGTCGCAGGGGGGAGAAACATTCAGTATTTC
CDR3 protein: CSVEGVAGGRNIQYF

J gene: TRBJ2-1
D gene: TRBD2
V gene: TRBV12-3/TRBV12-4
clone size: NA
CDR3 DNA: TGTGCTAGCGGGGACTTGGCAGCCAATGAGCAGTTCTTC
CDR3 protein: CASGDLAANEQFF

J gene: TRBJ2-2
D gene: TRBD2
V gene: TRBV12-3/TRBV12-4
clone size: NA
CDR3 DNA: TGTGCCCGCAGTTCCGGGACTAGCGGCACGGGGGAGCTGTTTTTT
CDR3 protein: CARSSGTSGTGELFF

J gene: TRBJ2-1
D gene: TRBD1
V gene: TRBV4-1
clone size: NA
CDR3 DNA: TGCACCAGCACCCAGGGGGACAGAAGCTACAATGAGCAGTTCTTC
CDR3 protein: CTSTQGDRSYNEQFF

J gene: TRBJ2-1
D gene: TRBD2
V gene: TRBV5-5
clone size: few
CDR3 DNA: TGTGCCAGCAGCTTACTAGCGGGAGGGTCCGCCTACAATGAGCAGTTCTTC
CDR3 protein: CASSLLAGGSAYNEQFF

J gene: TRBJ2-2
D gene: NA
V gene: TRBV11-2
clone size: once
CDR3 DNA: TGTGCCAGTAGCTCGCAATTCACCGGGGATCTGTTTTTT
CDR3 protein: CASSSQFTGDLFF

J gene: TRBJ2-1
D gene: TRBD1
V gene: TRBV6-2/TRBV6-3
clone size: NA
CDR3 DNA: TGTGCCAGCAGCAGGGGACAGGCGTATAATGAGCAGTTCTTC
CDR3 protein: CASSRGQAYNEQFF

J gene: TRBJ2-7
D gene: NA
V gene: TRBV11-2
clone size: NA
CDR3 DNA: TGTGCCAGCAGCCAAGGTATAGGGAGGACCTGCGAGCAGTACTTC
CDR3 protein: CASSQGIGRTCEQYF

J gene: TRBJ1-1
D gene: NA
V gene: TRBV7-9
clone size: NA
CDR3 DNA: TGTGCCAGCAGCTCTTGGCCCACAGGTGGGGACACTGAAGCTTTCTTT
CDR3 protein: CASSSWPTGGDTEAFF

J gene: TRBJ2-7
D gene: TRBD2
V gene: TRBV10-3
clone size: NA
CDR3 DNA: TGTGCCATAAGTATTGGACTAGCGGGGGGGTCGGAGCAGTACTTC
CDR3 protein: CAISIGLAGGSEQYF

J gene: TRBJ2-5
D gene: NA
V gene: TRBV11-3
clone size: NA
CDR3 DNA: TGTGCCAGCAGCTTACGAACAGGAGTAGAGATCCATTACTTC
CDR3 protein: CASSLRTGVEIHYF

J gene: TRBJ1-2
D gene: NA
V gene: TRBV6-5
clone size: many
CDR3 DNA: TGTGCCAGCAGTTACTCTGGGGGGTCCCTCTATGGCTACACCTTC
CDR3 protein: CASSYSGGSLYGYTF

J gene: TRBJ1-5
D gene: NA
V gene: TRBV6-5
clone size: NA
CDR3 DNA: TGTGTCAGCAGTCGGGACACGACGAGTAATCAGCCCCAGCATTTT
CDR3 protein: CVSSRDTTSNQPQHF

J gene: TRBJ2-7
D gene: TRBD1
V gene: TRBV25-1
clone size: NA
CDR3 DNA: TGTGCCAGCAGCACAGAGACAGGGACCTACGAGCAGTACTTC
CDR3 protein: CASSTETGTYEQYF

J gene: TRBJ2-7
D gene: NA
V gene: TRBV11-2
clone size: many
CDR3 DNA: TGTGCCAGCAGCTTAGACCACGAAGGAGGGGTTTACGAGCAGTACTTC
CDR3 protein: CASSLDHEGGVYEQYF

J gene: TRBJ1-5
D gene: NA
V gene: TRBV7-9
clone size: NA
CDR3 DNA: TGTGCCAGCAGCTTAGGAGCGGGGGAGTACAATCAGCCCCAGCATTTT
CDR3 protein: CASSLGAGEYNQPQHF

J gene: TRBJ2-7
D gene: NA
V gene: TRBV6-6
clone size: NA
CDR3 DNA: TGTGCCAGCAGTTACGCCCGGGCCTACGAGCAATACTTC
CDR3 protein: CASSYARAYEQYF

J gene: TRBJ1-2
D gene: TRBD1
V gene: TRBV28
clone size: NA
CDR3 DNA: TGTGCCAGCAGTACGGGACAGGGAACTGGCTACACCTTC
CDR3 protein: CASSTGQGTGYTF

J gene: TRBJ2-7
D gene: NA
V gene: TRBV11-2
clone size: many
CDR3 DNA: TGTGCCAGCAGCTTAGACGGTCTATCTTCCTACGAGCAGTACTTC
CDR3 protein: CASSLDGLSSYEQYF

J gene: TRBJ2-7
D gene: TRBD1
V gene: TRBV13
clone size: NA
CDR3 DNA: TGTGCCAGCAGCCATCGCGACAGGGGACCCGAGCAGTACTTC
CDR3 protein: CASSHRDRGPEQYF

J gene: TRBJ2-3
D gene: NA
V gene: TRBV6-5
clone size: NA
CDR3 DNA: TGTGCCAGCAAGTGCTTAGCGCCTAGCACAGATACACAGTATTTT
CDR3 protein: CASKCLAPSTDTQYF

J gene: TRBJ2-7
D gene: TRBD1
V gene: TRBV11-2
clone size: NA
CDR3 DNA: TGCACCAGCAGCCCCTGGGACAGGACAGACTACGAGCAGTACTTC
CDR3 protein: CTSSPWDRTDYEQYF

J gene: TRBJ2-7
D gene: TRBD2
V gene: TRBV6-2/TRBV6-3
clone size: NA
CDR3 DNA: TGTGCCAGCAGTTACTCGTCTAGCGGGAGGAGATACAAGCAGTACTTC
CDR3 protein: CASSYSSSGRRYKQYF